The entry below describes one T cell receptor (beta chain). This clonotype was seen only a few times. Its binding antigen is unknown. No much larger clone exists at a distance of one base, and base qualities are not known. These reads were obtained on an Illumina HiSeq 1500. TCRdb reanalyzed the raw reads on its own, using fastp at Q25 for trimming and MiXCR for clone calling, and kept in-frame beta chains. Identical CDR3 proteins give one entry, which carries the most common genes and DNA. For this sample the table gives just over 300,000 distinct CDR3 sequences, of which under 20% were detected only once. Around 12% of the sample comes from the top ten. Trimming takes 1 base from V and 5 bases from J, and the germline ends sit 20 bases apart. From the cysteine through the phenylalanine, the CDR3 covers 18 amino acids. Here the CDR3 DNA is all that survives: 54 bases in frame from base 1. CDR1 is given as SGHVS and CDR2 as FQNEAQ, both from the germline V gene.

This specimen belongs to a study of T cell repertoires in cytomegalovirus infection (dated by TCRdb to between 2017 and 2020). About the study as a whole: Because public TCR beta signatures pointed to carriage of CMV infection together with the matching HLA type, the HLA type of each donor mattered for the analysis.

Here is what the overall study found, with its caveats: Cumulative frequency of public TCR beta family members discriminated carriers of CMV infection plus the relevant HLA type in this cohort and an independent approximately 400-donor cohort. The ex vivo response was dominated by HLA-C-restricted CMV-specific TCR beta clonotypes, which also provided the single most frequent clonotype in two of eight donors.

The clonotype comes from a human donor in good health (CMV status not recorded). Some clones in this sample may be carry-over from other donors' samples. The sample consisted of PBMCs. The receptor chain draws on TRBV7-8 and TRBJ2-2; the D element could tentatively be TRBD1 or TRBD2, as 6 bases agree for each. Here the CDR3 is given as CASSLGRSRGGSTGELFF. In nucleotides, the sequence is TGTGCCAGCAGCTTAGGGCGGAGCAGGGGAGGATCGACCGGGGAGCTGTTTTTT.